These T cell receptor beta chains were read from a single sample in a study of blood T cell repertoires in COVID-19. TCRdb's table, derived via immunoSEQ multiplex PCR, lists solely in-frame clones and lacks some. The repertoire has 200,000 to 250,000 clones, 80% to 90% of them found once; the top ten carry roughly 3.7%. Material: PBMCs or T cells enriched from blood (not recorded which). Receptors were obtained from a woman between 18 and 30 years old in a cohort exposed to, infected with or recovered from COVID-19 (not recorded which). Each CDR3 is given with its conserved first and last residue. A D gene is named only where the DNA matches it firmly. Expanded clones are given a class, and other clones once, few, many or no size at all.

>TRBV5-1|TRBJ2-5|NA|NA
CASSLGGRPSQETQYF
TGCGCCAGCAGCTTAGGGGGTCGCCCCTCCCAAGAGACCCAGTACTTC
>TRBV19|TRBJ2-7|few|TRBD1
CASSPGQVYEQYF
TGTGCCAGTAGCCCGGGACAGGTCTACGAGCAGTACTTC
>TRBV5-1|TRBJ1-6|NA|TRBD1
CASSEGQGGHSPLHF
TGCGCCAGCAGCGAAGGACAGGGAGGACATTCACCCCTCCACTTT
>TRBV2|TRBJ2-4|NA|TRBD1
CASSRDRGGQNIQYF
TGTGCCAGCAGCAGGGACAGGGGGGGACAAAACATTCAGTACTTC
>TRBV24-1|TRBJ2-1|NA|NA
CATSDLLRYNEQFF
TGTGCCACCAGTGATTTGCTCAGATACAATGAGCAGTTCTTC
>TRBV19|TRBJ1-2|NA|TRBD1
CASTRGTGGLNYGYTF
TGTGCCAGTACTCGAGGGACAGGGGGCTTAAACTATGGCTACACCTTC
>TRBV9|TRBJ2-1|NA|TRBD2
CASSVSAGGTYNEQFF
TGTGCCAGCAGCGTATCCGCGGGGGGGACCTACAATGAGCAGTTCTTC
>TRBV7-8|TRBJ2-3|NA|TRBD2
CASSLGGLAGGPYRTDTQYF
TGTGCCAGCAGCCTAGGAGGTCTAGCGGGAGGGCCGTATCGGACAGATACGCAGTATTTT
>TRBV19|TRBJ2-7|NA|TRBD1
CASSGQGYEQYF
TGTGCCAGTAGCGGACAGGGGTACGAGCAGTACTTC
>TRBV24-1|TRBJ2-7|NA|NA
CATAGPTYEQYF
TGTGCCACTGCTGGGCCGACCTACGAGCAGTACTTC
>TRBV18|TRBJ1-3|NA|TRBD1
CASSPEGASSGNTIYF
TGTGCCAGCTCACCGGAGGGGGCATCCTCTGGAAACACCATATATTTT
>TRBV5-4|TRBJ1-2|NA|NA
CASSLEYSDGYTF
TGTGCCAGCAGCTTGGAATACAGTGATGGCTACACCTTC
>TRBV12-3/TRBV12-4|TRBJ1-1|NA|TRBD1
CASSRDSLGEAFF
TGTGCCAGCAGTCGGGACAGCCTGGGTGAAGCTTTCTTT
>TRBV5-1|TRBJ2-2|NA|TRBD1
CASSRTGATGELFF
TGCGCCAGCAGCCGAACAGGGGCCACCGGGGAGCTGTTTTTT
>TRBV28|TRBJ2-6|NA|NA
CASSLDSSGANVLTF
TGTGCCAGCAGTCTAGATAGCTCTGGGGCCAACGTCCTGACTTTC
>TRBV11-3|TRBJ2-3|NA|TRBD2
CASSLEGLAVSTDTQYF
TGTGCCAGCAGCTTAGAGGGACTAGCCGTTAGCACAGATACGCAGTATTTT
>TRBV11-2|TRBJ1-5|NA|NA
CASSLDRNRPQHF
TGTGCCAGCAGCTTAGACCGTAATAGGCCCCAGCATTTT
>TRBV7-8|TRBJ2-7|NA|NA
CASSPGTFEQYF
TGTGCCAGCAGCCCCGGGACATTTGAGCAGTACTTC
>TRBV9|TRBJ1-1|once|NA
CASSVGRGSSTEAFF
TGTGCCAGCAGCGTAGGTCGGGGATCGAGCACTGAAGCTTTCTTT
>TRBV6-5|TRBJ1-2|NA|NA
CASGHNYGYTF
TGTGCCAGCGGCCACAACTATGGCTACACCTTC
>TRBV27|TRBJ2-2|NA|TRBD2
CASSPGLGLGELFF
TGTGCCAGCAGCCCGGGACTAGGGCTCGGGGAGCTGTTTTTT
>TRBV5-4|TRBJ1-2|NA|NA
CASSLTSTGIRGYTF
TGTGCCAGCAGCTTGACGTCTACCGGGATTCGTGGCTACACCTTC
>TRBV7-6|TRBJ2-3|NA|TRBD2
CASSLWREGPDTQYF
TGTGCCAGCAGCTTATGGCGGGAGGGCCCAGATACGCAGTATTTT
>TRBV18|TRBJ1-1|NA|NA
CASSTDSPAEAFF
TGTGCCAGCTCAACCGACAGCCCGGCTGAAGCTTTCTTT
>TRBV4-1|TRBJ1-4|NA|NA
CASNMYSHNEKLFF
TGCGCCAGCAATATGTACAGCCACAATGAAAAACTGTTTTTT
>TRBV2|TRBJ1-1|few|NA
CASSFTENTEAFF
TGTGCCAGCAGTTTTACAGAGAACACTGAAGCTTTCTTT
>TRBV14|TRBJ1-1|NA|NA
CASSDYGVAGTEAFF
TGTGCCAGCAGCGATTACGGGGTGGCTGGGACTGAAGCTTTCTTT
>TRBV29-1|TRBJ1-4|NA|NA
CSVQGGNEKLFF
TGCAGTGTCCAGGGTGGTAATGAAAAACTGTTTTTT
>TRBV11-2|TRBJ1-1|NA|NA
CASSPPVYTEAFF
TGTGCCAGCAGCCCCCCCGTCTACACTGAAGCTTTCTTT
>TRBV7-3|TRBJ2-2|NA|TRBD1
CASSLGQGDTGELFF
TGTGCCAGCAGCCTGGGACAGGGGGACACCGGGGAGCTGTTTTTT
>TRBV3-1/TRBV3-2|TRBJ1-4|once|TRBD1
CASSFGTGIEKLFF
TGTGCCAGCAGCTTCGGGACAGGGATTGAAAAACTGTTTTTT
>TRBV27|TRBJ1-6|once|NA
CASSLLGLMNSPLHF
TGTGCCAGCAGTCTGCTCGGACTGATGAATTCACCCCTCCACTTT
>TRBV2|TRBJ1-5|NA|TRBD1
CASSDTGGLQPQHF
TGTGCCAGCAGTGATACAGGGGGCCTTCAGCCCCAGCATTTT
>TRBV6-5|TRBJ2-7|NA|TRBD1
CASTFRDRGSYEQYF
TGTGCCAGCACCTTCCGGGACAGGGGTTCCTACGAGCAGTACTTC
>TRBV12-3/TRBV12-4|TRBJ2-4|NA|NA
CASSRQVMRFQYF
TGTGCCAGCAGCCGACAGGTTATGAGGTTTCAGTACTTC
>TRBV2|TRBJ2-7|few|NA
CASSEWAAGSSYEQYF
TGTGCCAGCAGTGAATGGGCGGCGGGGAGCTCCTACGAGCAGTACTTC
>TRBV6-6|TRBJ2-5|once|NA
CASRARYQETQYF
TGTGCCAGCAGAGCCCGGTACCAAGAGACCCAGTACTTC
>TRBV19|TRBJ2-4|NA|TRBD1
CASSKPTGGRNIQYF
TGTGCCAGTAGTAAGCCGACAGGGGGTAGAAACATTCAGTACTTC
>TRBV11-2|TRBJ2-5|NA|TRBD1
CASSLGGSQGAETQYF
TGTGCCAGCAGCTTAGGTGGGTCTCAGGGGGCTGAGACCCAGTACTTC
>TRBV2|TRBJ2-1|NA|TRBD2
CASSEGGLGNEQFF
TGTGCCAGCAGTGAGGGGGGACTAGGCAATGAGCAGTTCTTC
>TRBV2|TRBJ1-2|NA|NA
CASREDTSNYGYTF
TGTGCCAGCAGGGAAGATACTTCTAACTATGGCTACACCTTC
>TRBV18|TRBJ1-2|NA|NA
CASSPGKGYYGYTF
TGTGCCAGCTCACCAGGGAAGGGGTACTATGGCTACACCTTC
>TRBV7-3|TRBJ2-3|NA|TRBD2
CASPPKAGGMSDTQYF
TGTGCCAGTCCTCCAAAAGCCGGGGGGATGTCAGATACGCAGTATTTT
>TRBV6-2/TRBV6-3|TRBJ2-3|NA|TRBD2
CASSYPGPGTSGGTDTQYF
TGTGCCAGCAGTTATCCTGGTCCCGGGACTAGCGGGGGCACAGATACGCAGTATTTT
>TRBV29-1|TRBJ2-2|NA|NA
CSALPDRSTGELFF
TGCAGCGCCCTACCGGACAGATCCACCGGGGAGCTGTTTTTT
>TRBV28|TRBJ2-1|NA|TRBD1
CASSSAGQGSYNEQFF
TGTGCCAGCAGTTCCGCCGGACAGGGATCCTACAATGAGCAGTTCTTC
>TRBV28|TRBJ1-5|NA|NA
CASIADRRQPQHF
TGTGCCAGCATAGCAGACAGACGTCAGCCCCAGCATTTT
>TRBV5-1|TRBJ1-2|NA|NA
CASSLEPQDGYTF
TGCGCCAGCAGCTTGGAGCCACAGGATGGCTACACCTTC
>TRBV2|TRBJ1-4|once|NA
CASSARTAQKLFF
TGTGCCAGCAGTGCACGGACAGCCCAAAAACTGTTTTTT
>TRBV28|TRBJ1-5|once|NA
CASSGQRYQPQHF
TGTGCCAGCAGCGGACAGCGCTATCAGCCCCAGCATTTT
>TRBV11-3|TRBJ2-1|NA|NA
CASSYHRATYNEQFF
TGTGCCAGCAGCTACCACAGGGCCACCTACAATGAGCAGTTCTTC
>TRBV5-1|TRBJ1-2|NA|TRBD1
CASSSDRVGYTF
TGCGCCAGCAGCTCCGACAGGGTTGGCTACACCTTC
>TRBV11-2|TRBJ2-3|once|TRBD2
CASSLDTPWSGSPGDTQYF
TGTGCCAGCAGCTTAGACACCCCTTGGAGCGGGAGTCCGGGAGATACGCAGTATTTT
>TRBV5-1|TRBJ2-1|once|NA
CASSPAGASYNEQFF
TGCGCCAGCAGCCCGGCGGGGGCCTCCTACAATGAGCAGTTCTTC
>TRBV25-1|TRBJ2-7|NA|NA
CASSTEGLVQYF
TGTGCCAGCAGTACGGAGGGGCTCGTGCAGTACTTC
>TRBV7-9|TRBJ2-3|NA|NA
CATQLGTDTQYF
TGTGCCACCCAGCTAGGTACAGATACGCAGTATTTT
>TRBV1|TRBJ1-1|NA|NA
CTSSQEPTAGTEAFF
TGCACCAGCAGCCAAGAGCCGACGGCGGGTACTGAAGCTTTCTTT
>TRBV6-1|TRBJ1-6|NA|TRBD1
CASSERDRGFSPLHF
TGTGCCAGCAGTGAACGGGACAGGGGCTTCTCACCCCTCCACTTT
>TRBV5-5|TRBJ2-7|NA|TRBD2
CASSWGGISSYEQYF
TGTGCCAGCAGCTGGGGGGGAATCAGCTCCTACGAGCAGTACTTC
>TRBV5-6|TRBJ1-1|NA|NA
CASNRNTEAFF
TGTGCCAGCAACAGGAACACTGAAGCTTTCTTT